This T cell receptor beta chain is from a study of cytomegalovirus exposure and HLA in healthy donors. Broader study findings: The study listed roughly 160 cytomegalovirus-associated TCR beta chains. Some V segments could not be told apart, so they were left out, TRBV6-2 and TRBV6-3 among them. Analyzed later, association rates of TCRs varied across HLA loci, with DRB1 most and HLA-C fewest.

This clone was seen once. The antigen is not known. The junction does not match germline at one end; this may be a read error. The CDR3 is 12 amino acids. The V gene's germline CDR1 is SEHNR and CDR2 FQNEAQ (reference sequence). The PCR made use of 60 Vbeta and 13 Jbeta primers. The table came from immunoSEQ multiplex PCR; TCRdb's copy has only in-frame clones and leaves some out. The repertoire holds 200,000 to 250,000 clones, with around 80% as singletons. The chain combines TRBV7-9 with TRBJ2-7; no firm D call. Sequences were obtained from PBMCs. This TCR was recovered from a woman aged 60-70 years in good health and CMV-seropositive. The DNA of the CDR3 is TGTTCCAGCAGCTTTACAGCCTACGAGCAGTACTTC. Encoded protein: CSSSFTAYEQYF. Combining the CDR3 with reference TRBV7-9 and TRBJ2-7 gives the whole variable domain DTGVSQNPRHKITKRGQNVTFRCDPISEHNRLYWYRQTLGQGPEFLTYFQNEAQLEKSRLLSDRFSAERPKGSFSTLEIQRTEQGDSAMYLCSSSFTAYEQYFGPGTRLTVT.